The 25 T cell receptor beta chains reported below all come from one sample, sequenced in a study of immune cell composition in non-small cell lung cancer. Sequencing was performed with immunoSEQ multiplex PCR; in TCRdb, only in-frame clones are kept and a portion is missing. The table includes roughly 6,600 clones, about three quarters detected once. Sequencing was carried out using lung tumor tissue. The receptors come from a human donor with non-small cell lung cancer.

V gene TRBV5-6 combines with J gene TRBJ1-2, with a weak D call TRBD1 (5 bases). Trimming removed 0 bases at V and 6 bases at J, with 24 bases between. The CDR3 has 18 amino acids. CDR1 is SGHDT, CDR2 YYEEEE, per germline. CDR3 bases: TGTGCCAGCAGCTTGGCCGGTTATCCAACGCAGGGAAAGGATGGCTACACCTTC. It specifies CASSLAGYPTQGKDGYTF.

This clone was counted a few times. This rearrangement joins TRBV18 to TRBJ1-2, with D unclear. The CDR3 totals 15 residues. V was shortened by 2 bases and J by 4 bases, with 14 bases between the two germline ends. Germline assignment: CDR1 KGHSH and CDR2 LQKENI. This chain's CDR3 is CASSPSGDPIYGYTF. The DNA for the CDR3 is TGTGCCAGCTCACCATCGGGAGATCCAATCTATGGCTACACCTTC.

The CDR3 sequence is CASSLDRATYEQYF. Here the CDR3 DNA reads TGCGCCAGCAGCTTGGACAGGGCCACCTACGAGCAGTACTTC. The chain combines TRBV5-1 with TRBJ2-7; D is possibly TRBD1 (6 bases). The germline V gene encodes CDR1 SGHRS and CDR2 YFSETQ. Trimming cost V 0 bases and J 2 bases, with 9 bases left between them. This CDR3 contains 14 residues.

The rearrangement joins TRBV15 to TRBJ2-7; maybe TRBD1 (5 bases). This CDR3 has 14 residues. Germline loops: CDR1 LNHNV, CDR2 YYDKDF (reference sequence). Trimming removed 0 bases from V and 6 bases from J, with 12 bases in between. CDR3 coding DNA: TGTGCCACCAGCAGAGACACAGGTTTTAGCGAGCAGTACTTC. This sequence encodes CATSRDTGFSEQYF.

This sequence joins TRBV7-9 and TRBJ1-5, with D possibly TRBD1 on 6 matching bases. Germline CDR1 reads SEHNR; CDR2 reads FQNEAQ (reference sequence). The length of the CDR3 is 17 residues. Trimming took off 5 bases at V and 0 bases at J, with 17 bases between the two ends. The CDR3 sequence is CASSPGWGRYSNQPQHF. CDR3 DNA sequence: TGTGCCAGCAGCCCGGGCTGGGGGCGGTATAGCAATCAGCCCCAGCATTTT.

This CDR3 reads CAWSAMNRGKSYEQYF. CDR3 sequence (DNA): TGTGCCTGGAGCGCCATGAATCGGGGAAAGTCCTACGAGCAGTACTTC. The V gene is TRBV30, the J gene TRBJ2-7, with D maybe TRBD2 (5 bases). V was pared by 3 bases and J by 1 base, with 19 bases between. The CDR3 spans 16 residues. In germline, CDR1 is GTSNPN, CDR2 SVGIG (reference sequence).

The rearrangement uses TRBV2 and TRBJ1-1; the D gene is possibly TRBD1 (5 bases). Trimming took off 2 bases at V and 1 base at J, with 5 bases between the two ends. Germline values: CDR1 SNHLY, CDR2 FYNNEI. This CDR3 is built from 13 residues. CDR3 DNA: TGTGCCAGCAGTGAACAGGGGAACACTGAAGCTTTCTTT. It is translated as CASSEQGNTEAFF.

V usage is TRBV11-3 and J usage is TRBJ1-1; D unresolved. With 1 base removed from V and 2 bases from J, the gap between germline ends came to 8 bases. Germline V gene sequence: CDR1 SGHNT, CDR2 YENEEA. The CDR3 loop spans 14 amino acids. In nucleotides, the CDR3 is TGTGCCAGCAGCTTAGGCGGTTTCAACACTGAAGCTTTCTTT. As protein: CASSLGGFNTEAFF. The variable domain in full, with the rest retrieved from reference TRBV11-3 and TRBJ1-1, is EAGVVQSPRYKIIEKKQPVAFWCNPISGHNTLYWYLQNLGQGPELLIRYENEEAVDDSQLPKDRFSAERLKGVDSTLKIQPAELGDSAVYLCASSLGGFNTEAFFGQGTRLTVV.

This chain links TRBV30 with TRBJ2-1; 7 bases are a match to TRBD2. Germline V lookup: CDR1 GTSNPN, CDR2 SVGIG (reference sequence). J lost 3 bases, V lost 4 bases, and 6 bases had no gene match. The CDR3 runs to 14 residues. Here the CDR3 reads CAWNPGRNYNEQFF. In DNA form, the CDR3 reads TGTGCCTGGAATCCCGGGAGGAACTACAATGAGCAGTTCTTC.

This clone was counted a few times. The CDR3 region has the DNA TGTGCCAGCAGCGTAAGTGGGTCCGGAGGCGGCGGGGAGCTGTTTTTT. Its translation: CASSVSGSGGGGELFF. This rearrangement joins TRBV9 to TRBJ2-2; possibly TRBD2 for D (5 bases). V was clipped by 1 base and J by 7 bases, with 17 bases between them. Germline V gives CDR1 SGDLS, CDR2 YYNGEE. This CDR3 contains 16 residues.

The chain joins TRBV4-1 to TRBJ1-5, with D possibly being TRBD1 (5 bases). This CDR3 has 15 residues. V gave up 1 base and J gave up 4 bases, with 11 bases separating them. Germline loops: CDR1 MGHRA, CDR2 YSYEKL. The CDR3 spells CASSQGIAGNQPQHF. The CDR3 DNA sequence: TGCGCCAGCAGCCAAGGAATAGCAGGGAATCAGCCCCAGCATTTT.

This clone has a single count. The V call is TRBV7-2, the J call TRBJ2-6; TRBD1 matches at 10 bases. This CDR3 contains 17 residues. CDR1 is SGHTA and CDR2 is FQGNSA in the germline V gene. Unmatched junction bases numbered 2, after V lost 2 bases and J lost 1 base. CDR3 region: CASSLRQGASGANVLTF. In DNA form, the CDR3 reads TGTGCCAGCAGCTTACGACAGGGGGCTTCTGGGGCCAACGTCCTGACTTTC.

The chain uses TRBV15 and TRBJ1-2; D is ambiguous. V lost 0 bases and J lost 6, with 14 bases in between. The germline V gene has CDR1 LNHNV and CDR2 YYDKDF (reference sequence). The CDR3 runs to 15 residues. As DNA, the CDR3 is TGTGCCACCAGCAGAGATTCCCGACGGGGTCATGGCTACACCTTC. The encoded protein is CATSRDSRRGHGYTF.

The rearrangement joins TRBV27 to TRBJ1-5; a weak D match, TRBD1 (6 bases). This CDR3 contains 17 residues. Looked up from germline, CDR1 is MNHEY and CDR2 is SMNVEV (reference sequence). Trimming removed 2 bases at V and 0 bases at J, with 14 bases between. CDR3 in amino acids: CASSLGGSPISNQPQHF. Written as DNA, the CDR3 is TGTGCCAGCAGTTTAGGGGGCAGCCCCATTAGCAATCAGCCCCAGCATTTT.

This clone was recorded only once. This sequence joins TRBV30 and TRBJ1-2; 8 bases line up with TRBD1. The CDR3 sequence is 14 residues long. Germline V gives CDR1 GTSNPN, CDR2 SVGIG (reference sequence). The trim removed 1 base at V and 5 bases at J, leaving 6 bases unmatched. Written as DNA, the CDR3 is TGTGCCTGGAGTGGAGGGACAGGCTTATATGGCTACACCTTC. It yields the protein CAWSGGTGLYGYTF.

The chain links TRBV7-9 to TRBJ2-3, with TRBD2 matching over 12 bases. Looked up from germline, CDR1 is SEHNR and CDR2 is FQNEAQ (reference sequence). J lost 4 bases, V lost 6 bases, and 5 bases had no gene match. The CDR3 loop spans 15 amino acids. Written as DNA, the CDR3 is TGTGCCAGCAGGCTAGCGGGAGGGAATGCAGATACGCAGTATTTT. Residues: CASRLAGGNADTQYF.

This clone was counted only a few times. The chain joins TRBV10-2 to TRBJ1-2, with no clear D. This CDR3 is 11 amino acids long. Germline CDR1 is WSHSY and CDR2 is SAAADI. Trimming took 6 bases from V and 4 from J, leaving 6 bases between them. The CDR3 DNA reads TGCGCCAGCAGCATGAGCTATGGCTACACCTTC. It is translated as CASSMSYGYTF.

The chain employs TRBV29-1 and TRBJ1-2; D call uncertain. This CDR3 has 14 amino acids. The ends were cut back, 3 bases at V and 1 base at J, with 12 bases in the middle. Germline CDR1 SQVTM, CDR2 ANQGSEA. CDR3 coding DNA: TGCAGCGTTGAGCTGGGCAGCTATAACTATGGCTACACCTTC. Protein product: CSVELGSYNYGYTF.

The chain links TRBV7-9 to TRBJ1-4, with 12 bases fitting TRBD1. The germline gives CDR1 SEHNR, CDR2 FQNEAQ (reference sequence). The V and J ends lost 3 bases and 7 bases, in that order; junction bases with no gene match: 9. The CDR3 runs to 17 residues. Here the CDR3 DNA reads TGTGCCAGCAGCTTCACGGGACAGGGGGCCTTTGGTGAAAAACTGTTTTTT. Protein sequence: CASSFTGQGAFGEKLFF.

The chain links TRBV6-5 to TRBJ2-1, with D hard to call. Looked up from germline, CDR1 is MNHEY and CDR2 is SVGAGI. The CDR3 is 16 amino acids. Trimming took off 2 bases at V and 0 bases at J, with 11 bases between the two ends. The CDR3 loop reads CASSYNLIGSYNEQFF. The DNA for the CDR3 is TGTGCCAGCAGTTACAATCTGATCGGCTCCTACAATGAGCAGTTCTTC.

The chain recombines TRBV19 with TRBJ2-2, with TRBD1 identical over 8 bases. V shed 9 bases and J 2 bases; nucleotides not matched to a gene: 5. Germline values: CDR1 LNHDA, CDR2 SQIVND (reference sequence). The CDR3 spans 14 residues. The chain's CDR3 is CASRTGFNTGELFF. The CDR3 DNA reads TGTGCCAGCAGGACAGGGTTTAACACCGGGGAGCTGTTTTTT.

In its sample, this clone was seen once. The chain employs TRBV5-1 and TRBJ1-2; 8 bases fit TRBD1. This CDR3 comprises 15 residues. After removal of 2 bases from V and 2 bases from J, the junction contained 5 bases not matched to a gene. Germline CDR1 and CDR2: SGHRS and YFSETQ. The CDR3 DNA reads TGCGCCAGCAGCTTCACTACAGGGGGAAACTATGGCTACACCTTC. This encodes CASSFTTGGNYGYTF.

V is TRBV7-8 and J is TRBJ1-5; 11 nucleotides agree with TRBD1. The germline V gene has CDR1 SGHVS and CDR2 FQNEAQ. The CDR3 totals 15 residues. The V segment lost 6 bases and the J segment 7 bases; nucleotides outside the gene matches: 8. CDR3 residues: CASRRGQGAEQPQHF. The CDR3 DNA reads as TGTGCCAGCAGACGTGGACAGGGGGCCGAGCAGCCCCAGCATTTT.

The chain uses TRBV4-1 and TRBJ1-2; D ambiguous. The length of the CDR3 is 16 residues. CDR1 is MGHRA, CDR2 YSYEKL, per germline. The V and J ends lost 6 bases and 5 bases respectively, with 22 bases between them. CDR3 sequence: CASSRLHTGSGYGYTF. The CDR3 DNA reads TGCGCCAGCAGTCGTCTCCATACGGGCTCGGGGTATGGCTACACCTTC.

The chain is built from TRBV11-3 and TRBJ2-1, with TRBD2 matching over 12 bases. The CDR3 contains 15 residues. Trimming at V came to 5 bases and at J to 5 bases, leaving 4 bases not matched to a gene. Germline lookup yields CDR1 SGHNT and CDR2 YENEEA. CDR3 amino acids: CASSGRTSGDNEQFF. CDR3 sequence (DNA): TGTGCCAGCAGCGGACGGACTAGCGGGGACAATGAGCAGTTCTTC.